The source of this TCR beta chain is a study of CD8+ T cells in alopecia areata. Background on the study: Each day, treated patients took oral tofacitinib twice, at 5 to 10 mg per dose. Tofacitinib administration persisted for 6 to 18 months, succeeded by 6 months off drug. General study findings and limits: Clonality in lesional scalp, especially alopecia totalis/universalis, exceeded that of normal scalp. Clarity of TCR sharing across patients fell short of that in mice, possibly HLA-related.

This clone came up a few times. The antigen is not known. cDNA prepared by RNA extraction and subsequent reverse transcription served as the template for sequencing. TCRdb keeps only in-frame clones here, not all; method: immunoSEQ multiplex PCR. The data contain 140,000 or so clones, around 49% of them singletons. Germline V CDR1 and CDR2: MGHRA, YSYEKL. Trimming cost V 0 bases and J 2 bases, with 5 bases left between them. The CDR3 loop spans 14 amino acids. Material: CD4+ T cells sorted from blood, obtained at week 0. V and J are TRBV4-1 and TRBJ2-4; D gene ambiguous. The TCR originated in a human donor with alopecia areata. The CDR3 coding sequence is TGCGCCAGCAGCCAAGATGAGCCCAAAAACATTCAGTACTTC. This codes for CASSQDEPKNIQYF.